One and the same sample provided the 10 T cell receptor beta chains below, sequenced in a study of blood T cell repertoires in COVID-19. The table came from immunoSEQ multiplex PCR; TCRdb's copy has only in-frame clones and leaves some out. The sample lists some 150,000 clones, around 84% occurring once. Sequencing used peripheral blood. These receptors all come from a woman aged 60-75 years with acute or convalescent COVID-19.

CDR3 nucleotide sequence: TGTGCCAGCAGCCCCCCGCGAGGCTACAATGAGCAGTTCTTC. Its translation: CASSPPRGYNEQFF. The J gene is TRBJ2-1, the V gene TRBV7-9; D gene ambiguous. The germline gives CDR1 SEHNR, CDR2 FQNEAQ (reference sequence). V dropped 5 bases and J dropped 3 bases, with 11 bases sitting between them. This CDR3 is 14 amino acids long.

The genes are TRBV20-1 and TRBJ2-7, with TRBD1 as a possible D gene (5 bases). Germline CDR1 DFQATT, CDR2 SNEGSKA (reference sequence). Trimming removed 6 bases at V and 7 bases at J, with 13 bases between. This CDR3 comprises 11 residues. CDR3 in amino acids: CSAGSYREQYF. The CDR3, as DNA: TGCAGTGCGGGATCATACAGGGAGCAGTACTTC.

The chain links TRBV11-3 to TRBJ2-3; D might be TRBD1 (5 bases). Trimming shortened V by 5 bases and J by 2 bases, and 17 bases separated the two germline ends. CDR1 and CDR2 (germline): SGHNT, YENEEA. This CDR3 has 16 amino acids. The chain's CDR3 is CASSPYGAGLTDTQYF. CDR3 in DNA: TGTGCCAGCAGCCCCTATGGGGCAGGGCTCACAGATACGCAGTATTTT.

Remarks on this clone: Other DNA variants within this sample encode the same CDR3. The chain carries TRBV5-1 and TRBJ2-7; no clear D. Trimming cost V 3 bases and J 0 bases, with 4 bases left between them. CDR1 is SGHRS and CDR2 is YFSETQ in the germline V gene. The CDR3 contains 12 residues. The CDR3 nucleotides read TGCGCCAGCAGCTCGAGCTCCTACGAGCAGTACTTC. It codes for CASSSSSYEQYF.

The chain links TRBV5-1 to TRBJ1-2; the match to TRBD1 covers 8 bases. The length of the CDR3 is 12 residues. V was clipped by 2 bases and J by 14 bases; unmatched bases: 8. Germline assignment: CDR1 SGHRS and CDR2 YFSETQ. The CDR3 sequence is CASSLPGQEGTF. DNA for the CDR3: TGCGCCAGCAGCTTACCGGGACAGGAGGGTACCTTC.

Details on this clone: The sample carries other DNA sequences with the same CDR3. The chain couples TRBV6-6 to TRBJ2-1; 7 bases match TRBD2. The CDR3 has 15 residues. With 0 bases clipped from V and 2 bases from J, the junction kept 1 base outside the gene matches. CDR1 and CDR2 (germline): MNHNY, SVGAGI (reference sequence). The CDR3: CASSYSSGAYNEQFF. For the CDR3, the DNA is TGTGCCAGCAGTTACTCGAGCGGGGCCTACAATGAGCAGTTCTTC.

This clone was seen a handful of times. The chain links TRBV19 to TRBJ1-1; TRBD1 might be the D (6 bases). Germline V CDR1 and CDR2: LNHDA, SQIVND (reference sequence). Trimming left V 8 bases short and J 1 base short, with 14 bases between. The CDR3 consists of 14 residues. CDR3 in DNA: TGTGCCAGTCAAAAGGGGGAATGGAACACTGAAGCTTTCTTT. Translated: CASQKGEWNTEAFF.

The genes are TRBV2 and TRBJ2-1; D is perhaps TRBD2 (5 bases). The CDR3 is made up of 12 amino acids. CDR1 and CDR2 (germline): SNHLY, FYNNEI. Trimming removed 5 bases from V and 12 bases from J, with 14 bases in between. The CDR3 DNA is TGTGCCAGCAGTAACGGACTCTACCGGCAGTTCTTC. Translating gives CASSNGLYRQFF.

The rearrangement links TRBV3-1 (or the pseudogene TRBV3-2) to TRBJ1-1, with D perhaps matching TRBD1 (6 bases). The CDR3 length is 16 residues. Per the germline V gene, CDR1 is LGHDT and CDR2 is YNNKEL (reference sequence). V dropped 0 bases and J dropped 5 bases, with 16 bases sitting between them. The CDR3 protein is CASSQDTGRGSTEAFF. The CDR3 DNA is TGTGCCAGCAGCCAAGACACAGGGAGAGGTAGTACTGAAGCTTTCTTT.

This clone was recorded a few times. The rearrangement links TRBV7-9 to TRBJ1-1; no reliable D call. The CDR3 has 11 residues. Germline V gene sequence: CDR1 SEHNR, CDR2 FQNEAQ (reference sequence). The V end was cut by 5 bases, the J end by 5 bases, with 6 bases between. CDR3 sequence (DNA): TGTGCCAGCAGCGCCGGTACTGAAGCTTTCTTT. It translates to CASSAGTEAFF.